Presented here are 9 T cell receptor beta chains from one specimen sequenced in a study of T cell changes during pregnancy in multiple sclerosis. The table came from immunoSEQ multiplex PCR; TCRdb's copy has only in-frame clones and leaves some out. The data hold 85,000 to 100,000 clones, with roughly 92% observed a single time. The sequenced sample was peripheral blood, obtained after pregnancy. All receptors come from a female donor with multiple sclerosis, enrolled in a pregnancy study.

This clone was detected a few times. The rearrangement uses TRBV7-2 and TRBJ2-1; 10 nucleotides line up with TRBD2. V was pared by 3 bases and J by 5 bases, with 1 base of the junction left unmatched. The length of the CDR3 is 14 residues. Germline V CDR1 and CDR2: SGHTA, FQGNSA. Here the CDR3 reads CASSFTSGNNEQFF. Written as DNA, the CDR3 is TGTGCCAGCAGCTTTACTAGCGGGAACAATGAGCAGTTCTTC.

V usage is TRBV9 and J usage is TRBJ2-7; 7 bases map to TRBD1. Germline loops: CDR1 SGDLS, CDR2 YYNGEE. The CDR3 runs 14 residues. The J segment lost 3 bases and the V segment lost 4 bases, leaving 7 bases of the junction unmatched. For the CDR3, the DNA is TGTGCCAGCAGCCCAACCGACAGGGTCTACGAGCAGTACTTC. Its translation: CASSPTDRVYEQYF.

The V gene is TRBV30, the J gene TRBJ2-7; the D gene is possibly TRBD2 (7 bases). Germline V CDR1 and CDR2: GTSNPN, SVGIG (reference sequence). The CDR3 covers 12 residues. Deletions cut 4 bases from V and 5 bases from J, with 12 bases between. CDR3 sequence (DNA): TGTGCCTGGACATTAGGGGGGGACGAGCAGTACTTC. Translation: CAWTLGGDEQYF.

In this sample, this clone turned up once. This sequence joins TRBV11-2 and TRBJ2-3; D gene ambiguous. The germline CDR1 and CDR2 sequences are SGHAT and FQNNGV. The CDR3 extends over 16 amino acids. The V end lost 1 base, the J end lost 2 bases, and 13 bases lay between the germline ends. The CDR3: CASSLVSGLYTDTQYF. The CDR3 coding sequence is TGTGCCAGCAGCTTAGTCTCAGGCCTATACACAGATACGCAGTATTTT.

This chain links TRBV5-1 with TRBJ1-4; no firm D call. The ends were cut back, 7 bases at V and 5 bases at J, with 12 bases in the middle. This CDR3 has 13 residues. The germline V gene has CDR1 SGHRS and CDR2 YFSETQ. The CDR3 DNA sequence: TGCGCCAGCTCGTACCCGGGGAATGAAAAACTGTTTTTT. This gives the protein CASSYPGNEKLFF. The whole variable domain, filled in from reference TRBV5-1 and TRBJ1-4, reads KAGVTQTPRYLIKTRGQQVTLSCSPISGHRSVSWYQQTPGQGLQFLFEYFSETQRNKGNFPGRFSGRQFSNSRSEMNVSTLELGDSALYLCASSYPGNEKLFFGSGTQLSVL.

This chain joins TRBV13 and TRBJ2-1; TRBD2 agrees at 8 bases. The CDR3 length is 16 residues. The junction had 8 bases not matched to a gene; V was cut back by 4 bases and J by 3 bases. Germline loops: CDR1 PRHDT, CDR2 FYEKMQ (reference sequence). The DNA for the CDR3 is TGTGCCAGCAGCTCTCAGCGGGAGTCGGTCTACAATGAGCAGTTCTTC. Its translation is CASSSQRESVYNEQFF.

The chain carries TRBV6-4 and TRBJ1-2; 7 bases agree with TRBD1. The length of the CDR3 is 13 residues. In germline, CDR1 is MRHNA, CDR2 SNTAGT. V shed 5 bases and J 8 bases; nucleotides not matched to a gene: 8. CDR3 amino acids: CASSPTGMEGYTF. CDR3 nucleotides: TGTGCCAGCAGTCCGACAGGGATGGAGGGCTACACCTTC.

For the CDR3, the DNA is TGTGCCAGCAGTTTATCAATGAGGCAGCTAAATGGCTACACCTTC. This sequence encodes CASSLSMRQLNGYTF. The chain uses TRBV27 and TRBJ1-2; D remains ambiguous. V was shortened by 0 bases and J by 6 bases, with 14 bases between the two germline ends. The germline CDR1 and CDR2 sequences are MNHEY and SMNVEV (reference sequence). This CDR3 region has 15 residues.

The chain links TRBV11-3 to TRBJ2-2, with D perhaps TRBD2 (6 bases). Germline V CDR1 and CDR2: SGHNT, YENEEA. Trimming shortened V by 5 bases and J by 3 bases, and 13 bases separated the two germline ends. The CDR3 consists of 15 residues. The chain's CDR3 is CASSPAGTDTGELFF. Here the CDR3 DNA reads TGTGCCAGCAGCCCCGCGGGAACAGACACCGGGGAGCTGTTTTTT.